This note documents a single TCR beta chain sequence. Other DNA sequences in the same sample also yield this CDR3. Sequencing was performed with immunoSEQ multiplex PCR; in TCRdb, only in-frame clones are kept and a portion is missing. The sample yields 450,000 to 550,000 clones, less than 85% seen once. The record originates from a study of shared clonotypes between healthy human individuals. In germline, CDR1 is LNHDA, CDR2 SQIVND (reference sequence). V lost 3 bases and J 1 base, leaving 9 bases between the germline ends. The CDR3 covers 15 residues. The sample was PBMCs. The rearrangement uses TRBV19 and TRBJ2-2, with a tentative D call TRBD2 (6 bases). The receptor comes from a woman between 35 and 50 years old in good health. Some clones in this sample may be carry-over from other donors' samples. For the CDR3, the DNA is TGTGCCAGTAGTATCTCGGGGGTGAACACCGGGGAGCTGTTTTTT. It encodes CASSISGVNTGELFF. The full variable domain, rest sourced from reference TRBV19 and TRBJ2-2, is DGGITQSPKYLFRKEGQNVTLSCEQNLNHDAMYWYRQDPGQGLRLIYYSQIVNDFQKGDIAEGYSVSREKKESFPLTVTSAQKNPTAFYLCASSISGVNTGELFFGEGSRLTVL.